This record covers a single TCR beta chain. Repertoires were generated with immunoSEQ multiplex PCR, while TCRdb's copy carries only in-frame clones and drops some. The sample shows under 250,000 clones, 85% to 90% of them seen only once. During active infection, Seattle patients enrolled and were then monitored through disease. This sample was included in a study of blood T cell repertoires in COVID-19. Study at large: Some COVID-19 samples were acute and others convalescent; all came from the United States, Italy and Spain. The analysed material was cDNA or gDNA that came from T cells, B-cell-depleted T cells, or PBMCs.

Sequenced sample: peripheral blood. This clonotype originated in a man in his thirties or forties with COVID-19, enrolled during active disease.

CDR3: CASSPGTGYLGEQFF. In DNA, the CDR3 is TGTGCCAGCAGCCCCGGGACAGGGTATTTAGGTGAGCAGTTCTTC. The chain combines TRBV3-1 (or the pseudogene TRBV3-2) with TRBJ2-1; 9 bases align to TRBD1. CDR1 is LGHDT and CDR2 is YNNKEL in the germline V gene (reference sequence). The CDR3 covers 15 residues. Losses at the gene ends were 4 bases for V and 9 bases for J; bases not matched to a gene: 10.